Listed here is a single T cell receptor beta chain. This specimen belongs to a study of T-cell reconstitution after alpha-beta-depleted transplantation in children. Library preparation (for TCRbeta) was performed with unique molecular identifiers. TCRdb independently ran MiXCR on the PCR reads; one entry per CDR3 protein. Of a few hundred thousand distinct CDR3 sequences listed, 18% are singletons. The germline V gene has CDR1 MGHRA and CDR2 YSYEKL. V dropped 1 base and J dropped 7; count of bases not matched to a gene: 8. The CDR3 sequence is 16 residues long. The TCR sequence derives from a human donor who donated a stem cell graft to a child with acute lymphoblastic leukemia. J is TRBJ2-7 and V is TRBV4-1; TRBD2 aligns across 12 bases. The input for sequencing was PBMCs from the stem cell graft donor, taken from the stem cell graft. CDR3 in amino acids: CASSQVTGLAGREQYF. Written as DNA, the CDR3 is TGCGCCAGCAGCCAAGTTACCGGACTAGCGGGACGGGAGCAGTACTTC.